The T cell receptor beta chain under discussion was sequenced for a study of cytomegalovirus exposure and HLA in healthy donors. Remarks on this clone: Its antigen remains unknown.

Findings of the study overall: In a later analysis, productive TCRs from donors in an Asian-associated ancestry cluster reportedly carried fewer N-insertions than the cohort mean. The authors listed 164 TCR beta chains as cytomegalovirus-associated.

PCR primers comprised 60 Vbeta and 13 Jbeta primers. Measured with immunoSEQ multiplex PCR; TCRdb has only the in-frame clones, and not every one. Among around 67,000 clones listed, roughly 68% were seen once. V lost 0 bases to trimming and J lost 4 bases, with 16 bases between them. The germline gives CDR1 SGDLS, CDR2 YYNGEE. The CDR3 runs 16 residues. Sequenced material: PBMCs. V is TRBV9 and J is TRBJ1-2; D unresolved. This TCR was sampled from a woman between 45 and 60 years old in good health and CMV-seronegative. The CDR3 DNA reads as TGTGCCAGCAGCGTAGGTGCGGCCTTTAACGGCTATGGCTACACCTTC. Amino acid sequence: CASSVGAAFNGYGYTF. The complete variable domain, with remaining parts taken from reference TRBV9 and TRBJ1-2, reads DSGVTQTPKHLITATGQRVTLRCSPRSGDLSVYWYQQSLDQGLQFLIQYYNGEERAKGNILERFSAQQFPDLHSELNLSSLELGDSALYFCASSVGAAFNGYGYTFGSGTRLTVV.